Following are 10 T cell receptor beta chains from one sample sequenced in a study of blood T cell repertoires in COVID-19. Measured with immunoSEQ multiplex PCR; TCRdb has only the in-frame clones, and not every one. Among around 100,000 clones listed, just under 85% were seen once. The specimen was peripheral blood. Receptors were obtained from a man in his fifties with active or convalescent COVID-19.

CDR3 nucleotide sequence: TGCGCCAGCAGCCCCTCTAGCGGGAGTCACTACAATGAGCAGTTCTTC. This sequence encodes CASSPSSGSHYNEQFF. V and J are TRBV5-1 and TRBJ2-1; 10 bases agree with TRBD2. Germline CDR1 and CDR2: SGHRS and YFSETQ. The CDR3 has 16 residues. Trimming removed 4 bases from V and 3 bases from J; junction bases left unmatched: 7.

The J gene is TRBJ2-3, the V gene TRBV15, with TRBD2 matching over 12 bases. The germline V gene has CDR1 LNHNV and CDR2 YYDKDF (reference sequence). The J segment lost 1 base and the V segment lost 0 bases, leaving 5 bases of the junction unmatched. The CDR3 contains 18 residues. The CDR3 is CATSRDRWTSGGTDTQYF. In DNA, the CDR3 is TGTGCCACCAGCAGAGATCGTTGGACTAGCGGGGGCACAGATACGCAGTATTTT.

The chain links TRBV5-8 to TRBJ2-7; 7 bases match TRBD1. The CDR3 has 15 amino acids. The germline V gene encodes CDR1 SGHTS and CDR2 YDEGEE. V lost 3 bases, J lost 2 bases, and 8 bases stayed unmatched. CDR3 in amino acids: CASSSVLQGPYEQYF. The CDR3 DNA reads as TGTGCCAGCAGCTCAGTTTTACAGGGGCCCTACGAGCAGTACTTC.

The V gene is TRBV5-1, the J gene TRBJ2-3; the D is unclear. The V end was cut by 4 bases, the J end by 4 bases, with 13 bases between. CDR3 length: 14 residues. Germline-derived CDR1 and CDR2 are SGHRS and YFSETQ. The chain's CDR3 is CASSLAGLADTQYF. The CDR3 DNA follows: TGCGCCAGCAGCCTGGCCGGTTTAGCAGATACGCAGTATTTT.

In this sample, this clone turned up many times. This chain joins TRBV7-3 and TRBJ1-3; perhaps TRBD1 as D (5 bases). The CDR3 covers 16 residues. CDR1 and CDR2 from the germline V gene are SGHTA and FQGTGA. V lost 1 base and J lost 2, with 12 bases in between. The CDR3 spells CASSLREGRAGNTIYF. CDR3 nucleotide sequence: TGTGCCAGCAGCTTAAGGGAGGGGAGGGCTGGAAACACCATATATTTT.

The chain has TRBV25-1 and TRBJ2-1; unclear D gene. The CDR3 consists of 15 residues. CDR1 and CDR2 from the germline V gene are MGHDK and SYGVNS. V dropped 4 bases and J dropped 0 bases, with 10 bases sitting between them. DNA for the CDR3: TGTGCCAGCAGTGCGTGGTGGAGCTCCTACAATGAGCAGTTCTTC. As protein: CASSAWWSSYNEQFF.

The gene calls are TRBV12-5 and TRBJ1-3; TRBD1 might be the D (6 bases). CDR3 length equals 16 residues. The V gene's germline CDR1 is LGHNT and CDR2 FRNRAP. V was clipped by 1 base and J by 3 bases, with 13 bases between them. The DNA for the CDR3 is TGTGCTAGTGGTTTGGGGACAGATTTTTTTGGAAACACCATATATTTT. This codes for CASGLGTDFFGNTIYF. The complete variable domain, with remaining parts taken from reference TRBV12-5 and TRBJ1-3, reads DARVTQTPRHKVTEMGQEVTMRCQPILGHNTVFWYRQTMMQGLELLAYFRNRAPLDDSGMPKDRFSAEMPDATLATLKIQPSEPRDSAVYFCASGLGTDFFGNTIYFGEGSWLTVV.

V and J are TRBV7-9 and TRBJ2-5; D possibly corresponds to TRBD1 (5 bases). The CDR3 totals 14 residues. Germline-derived CDR1 and CDR2 are SEHNR and FQNEAQ (reference sequence). Trimming left V 2 bases short and J 4 bases short, with 11 bases between. Here the CDR3 reads CASSLRQGGETQYF. CDR3 nucleotides: TGTGCCAGCAGCTTAAGGCAGGGCGGAGAGACCCAGTACTTC.

The table lists this clone with a few counts. The rearrangement uses TRBV19 and TRBJ2-1; tentatively, D is TRBD1 (6 bases). In germline, CDR1 is LNHDA, CDR2 SQIVND (reference sequence). This CDR3 is 14 amino acids long. V lost 2 bases and J lost 9, with 14 bases in between. The CDR3 here is CASSIRQGNGEQFF. As DNA, the CDR3 is TGTGCCAGTAGTATAAGGCAGGGGAACGGTGAGCAGTTCTTC.

V and J are TRBV3-1 (or the pseudogene TRBV3-2) and TRBJ2-2, with 13 positions matching TRBD2. V trimming: 10 bases; J trimming: 5 bases; junction bases outside the gene matches: 4. The CDR3 covers 14 residues. Germline V gene data show CDR1 as LGHDT and CDR2 as YNNKEL (reference sequence). CDR3 sequence reads: CATAGLAGTGELFF. DNA of the CDR3: TGTGCCACTGCGGGACTAGCGGGAACCGGGGAGCTGTTTTTT.